The clone carrying this T cell receptor (beta chain) turned up a few times. Antigen: not known. Unique molecular identifiers tagged the TCR beta cDNA libraries. A population of about 0.95 to 10 million T cells gave rise to roughly 500,000 cDNA molecules. TCRdb re-analysed the PCR reads in MiXCR, keeping a single row per CDR3 protein. The sample carries 650,000 to 900,000 distinct CDR3 sequences, 40% to 55% recorded once. The entry originates in a study of post-analysis software for immune sequencing data. Per germline, CDR1 SQVTM and CDR2 ANQGSEA. There are 14 residues in the CDR3. Trimming took off 1 base at V and 3 bases at J, with 12 bases between the two ends. Broader study findings: There were four or five TRBV segments more frequent in patients than controls, and TRBV5-6, TRBV5-1 and TRBV20-1 were among them. Controls' normalized Chao1 diversity significantly exceeded that of multiple sclerosis patients.

The sequencing input was blood. The sequence was collected from a girl aged 5-17 years with multiple sclerosis. The V and J genes are TRBV29-1 and TRBJ1-1; D remains ambiguous. The CDR3 protein is CSVEVPGGDTEAFF. CDR3 sequence (DNA): TGCAGCGTTGAAGTTCCGGGCGGGGACACTGAAGCTTTCTTT.